This TCR beta chain came from a study of cytomegalovirus exposure and HLA in healthy donors. The CDR3 contains 19 residues. The V and J ends lost 1 base and 1 base, in that order; junction bases with no gene match: 15. Per the germline V gene, CDR1 is KGHSH and CDR2 is LQKENI. Primers for the PCR totalled 60 Vbeta and 13 Jbeta. Data came from immunoSEQ multiplex PCR; TCRdb stores just in-frame clones and leaves some out. The sample has more than 95,000 clones; under 85% are singletons. Sequenced: PBMCs. This TCR came from a woman in her thirties or forties in good health and CMV-seropositive. The rearrangement links TRBV18 to TRBJ1-1; TRBD1 matches 7 bases. The CDR3 loop is CASSPRTLQGTLGNTEAFF. The DNA for the CDR3 is TGTGCCAGCTCACCACGAACCCTACAGGGGACTTTGGGGAACACTGAAGCTTTCTTT.